One sample yielded the 8 T cell receptor beta chains listed below, sequenced in a study of tissue T cells after allogeneic stem cell transplantation. TCRdb's copy holds only in-frame clones and misses some; the assay was immunoSEQ multiplex PCR. The profile covers around 1,900 clones, with roughly 54% appearing a single time and approximately 24% taken by the ten largest. As for time point: mouse harvest day 7 after allogeneic transplant. Mouse grafts combined 10^7 T-cell-depleted bone marrow cells with 10^6 splenic CD5+ T cells. Input material: spleen. The receptors here all came from a female BALB/c mouse given C57BL/6 T cells with graft-versus-host disease after an allogeneic hematopoietic cell transplant.

With regard to this clone: All gene names here are mouse names. Read data end 1 residue before the CDR3 end; the end is taken from the germline J gene. V gene TRBV13-1 combines with J gene TRBJ1-4, with unresolved D. V was clipped by 5 bases and J by 4 bases, with 6 bases between them. This CDR3 spans 12 amino acids. The germline V gene encodes CDR1 NSHNY and CDR2 SYGAGN. The sequenced part of the CDR3 DNA is TGTGCCAGCAGCAACAGCAACGAAAGATTATTT. It translates to CASSNSNERLF. The whole CDR3 protein reads CASSNSNERLFF.

This clone came up once. Gene names denote mouse genes. The CDR3 goes on 1 residue after the read ends, and that part is filled in from the germline J gene. The chain is built from TRBV19 and TRBJ2-5; D is possibly TRBD1 or TRBD2 (5 bases each). Germline lookup yields CDR1 FNHDT and CDR2 SITEND (reference sequence). V was cut by 2 bases and J by 6 bases, with 7 bases left in between. The CDR3 runs 12 residues. Incomplete CDR3 DNA: TGTGCCAGCAGTATGGGGCTGGACACCCAGTAC. Its translation is CASSMGLDTQY. The whole CDR3 sequence is CASSMGLDTQYF.

This clone was seen more than once but under ten times. Gene names and germline match the mouse. The CDR3 is cut off 1 residue early in the read; its end comes from the germline J gene. The chain has TRBV31 and TRBJ2-7; TRBD2 matches 14 bases. Germline V gene sequence: CDR1 GKSSPN, CDR2 SITVG. The CDR3 runs to 15 residues. Losses at the gene ends were 2 bases for V and 4 bases for J; bases not matched to a gene: 4. The CDR3 sequence is CAWSGDWGGPYEQYF. The sequenced part of the CDR3 DNA is TGTGCCTGGAGTGGGGACTGGGGGGGCCCATATGAACAGTAC. Looking up the rest from reference TRBV31 and TRBJ2-7 gives the full variable domain: AQTIHQWPVAEIKAVGSPLSLGCTIKGKSSPNLYWYWQATGGTLQQLFYSITVGQVESVVQLNLSASRPKDDQFILSTEKLLLSHSGFYLCAWSGDWGGPYEQYFGPGTRLTVL.

There are a few counts of this clone. The genes are named according to mouse. Coverage ceases 1 residue before the CDR3 finishes, and the germline J gene fills in the end. The chain recombines TRBV2 with TRBJ1-1, with 7 bases fitting TRBD1. CDR1 is LGHNA, CDR2 YSYQKL, per germline. The CDR3 is 15 amino acids. The J segment lost 4 bases and the V segment lost 0 bases, leaving 5 bases of the junction unmatched. CDR3 protein: CASSQDRQGGTEVFF. CDR3 bases read: TGTGCCAGCAGCCAAGATCGGCAGGGGGGCACAGAAGTCTTC.

Notes on this clone: Gene names and germline match the mouse. The read halts 1 residue ahead of the CDR3 end, with the missing end drawn from the germline J gene. The chain recombines TRBV15 with TRBJ1-1; D unresolved. V was shortened by 3 bases and J by 3 bases, with 8 bases between the two germline ends. Germline-derived CDR1 and CDR2 are SGHND and FRSKSL. The CDR3 consists of 13 residues. CDR3 loop: CASSFGEDTEVFF. The CDR3 DNA, read in part, is TGTGCCAGCAGTTTTGGGGAGGACACAGAAGTCTTC.

This clone occurred a few times. Gene and germline names: mouse. The CDR3 extends 1 residue past the end of the read, so its final part is completed from the germline J gene. V is TRBV31 and J is TRBJ1-1; no firm D call. CDR1 is GKSSPN and CDR2 is SITVG in the germline V gene. V shed 0 bases and J shed 0 bases, with 5 bases lying between them. The CDR3 is 13 residues long. The covered CDR3 bases are TGTGCCTGGAGTCTACAAGCAAACACAGAAGTCTTC. It specifies CAWSLQANTEVF. In full, the CDR3 is CAWSLQANTEVFF.

As to this clone: Gene names and germline match the mouse. The read comes to an end 1 residue before the CDR3 does, leaving the germline J gene to fill in the end. V and J are TRBV5 and TRBJ2-5; possibly TRBD1 for D (7 bases). Trimming removed 0 bases at V and 6 bases at J, with 13 bases between. The germline gives CDR1 LGHNA, CDR2 YNLKQL (reference sequence). The CDR3 extends over 15 amino acids. CDR3 in amino acids: CASSQDGRGEDTQYF. Incomplete CDR3 DNA: TGTGCCAGCAGCCAAGATGGCAGGGGGGAGGACACCCAGTAC.

Turning to this clone: The gene symbols are mouse symbols. The read gets to within 1 residue of the CDR3 end, and the germline J gene fills in the rest. The V call is TRBV26, the J call TRBJ1-3; D is undetermined. This CDR3 contains 13 residues. Trimming left V 4 bases short and J 0 bases short, with 4 bases between. The germline CDR1 and CDR2 sequences are KGHPV and FQNQEV (reference sequence). The CDR3: CASSRFSGNTLYF. Partial CDR3 DNA: TGTGCCAGCAGTCGATTTTCTGGAAATACGCTCTAT.